The rows below give T cell receptor beta chains drawn from one sample of a study of OX40 agonist ivuxolimab in advanced cancers. Assay used: immunoSEQ multiplex PCR; TCRdb lists only in-frame clones, some missing. The data hold about 78,000 clones, with around 80% observed a single time. This material consisted of CD4+ or CD8+ T cells sorted from blood, taken in a trial of the OX40 agonist ivuxolimab. The receptors here all came from an adult with an advanced solid tumor such as melanoma, head and neck, liver or kidney cancer. Each CDR3 is given with its conserved first and last residue. The D gene is left open where the match is weak. The listing skips clone size in some rows; elsewhere it reads once, few, many or a size class.

DNA: TGTGCCAGCAGCTCGCGAACTAGCGGGACCTACAATGAGCAGTTCTTC
CDR3: CASSSRTSGTYNEQFF
V: TRBV9
size: -
J: TRBJ2-1
D: TRBD2

DNA: TGTGCCAGCAGTTGGGTCACAGGGGATCTTCACAATGAGCAGTTCTTC
CDR3: CASSWVTGDLHNEQFF
V: TRBV7-9
size: -
J: TRBJ2-1
D: TRBD1

DNA: TGCGCCAGCAGCTTGGGTTTGGGGACATTGAACACTGAAGCTTTCTTT
CDR3: CASSLGLGTLNTEAFF
V: TRBV5-1
size: -
J: TRBJ1-1
D: -

DNA: TGCGCCAGCAGCCTTTCCGGTGGGAACACTGAAGCTTTCTTT
CDR3: CASSLSGGNTEAFF
V: TRBV4-1
size: -
J: TRBJ1-1
D: -

DNA: TGCGCCAGCAGCGGCGGAATAGCGGACTACAATGAGCAGTTCTTC
CDR3: CASSGGIADYNEQFF
V: TRBV5-1
size: -
J: TRBJ2-1
D: -

DNA: TGTGCCAGTAGTATAGGGACACTTGGCACCGGGGAGCTGTTTTTT
CDR3: CASSIGTLGTGELFF
V: TRBV19
size: few
J: TRBJ2-2
D: -

DNA: TGTGCCTGGAGCCATCCCGGGGAGCTGTTTTTT
CDR3: CAWSHPGELFF
V: TRBV30
size: -
J: TRBJ2-2
D: -

DNA: TGTGCCAGTAGATTCAGGGGCCAAGAGACCCAGTACTTC
CDR3: CASRFRGQETQYF
V: TRBV19
size: -
J: TRBJ2-5
D: -

DNA: TGCAGCGTTAGGAGGGGCTTCTTAGGCACAGATACGCAGTATTTT
CDR3: CSVRRGFLGTDTQYF
V: TRBV29-1
size: -
J: TRBJ2-3
D: -

DNA: TGCGCCAGCAGCTTCGGCTATCAAAGCACAGATACGCAGTATTTT
CDR3: CASSFGYQSTDTQYF
V: TRBV5-1
size: once
J: TRBJ2-3
D: -

DNA: TGTGCCAGCAGCTTAATTAGAGGTGAGCAGTTCTTC
CDR3: CASSLIRGEQFF
V: TRBV7-2
size: -
J: TRBJ2-1
D: -

DNA: TGCAGCGTTGAAGCTGAGGGACAGGGGGCTCTCCCTGAAGCTTTCTTT
CDR3: CSVEAEGQGALPEAFF
V: TRBV29-1
size: -
J: TRBJ1-1
D: TRBD1

DNA: TGCAGCGTTGATACAGGGGGTTTCTCTGGGGCCAACGTCCTGACTTTC
CDR3: CSVDTGGFSGANVLTF
V: TRBV29-1
size: few
J: TRBJ2-6
D: TRBD1

DNA: TGTGCCAGCAGTTTATTGACACCGACGGGGACCCAGTACTTC
CDR3: CASSLLTPTGTQYF
V: TRBV27
size: once
J: TRBJ2-5
D: -

DNA: TGCGCCAGCAGCTTGGACAGGGGTGGATCCAATGAGCAGTTCTTC
CDR3: CASSLDRGGSNEQFF
V: TRBV5-1
size: once
J: TRBJ2-1
D: TRBD1

DNA: TGTGCCAGCAGTTTGGACAGCGGAGGGCCGAGGGAGCAGTTCTTC
CDR3: CASSLDSGGPREQFF
V: TRBV7-2
size: -
J: TRBJ2-1
D: -

DNA: TGTGCCTGGAGTAAAGAGAGCGATACGCAGTATTTT
CDR3: CAWSKESDTQYF
V: TRBV30
size: -
J: TRBJ2-3
D: -

DNA: TGTGCCAGCAGCCACAAAGGGAGTAGGGCTGAAGCTTTCTTT
CDR3: CASSHKGSRAEAFF
V: TRBV14
size: few
J: TRBJ1-1
D: -

DNA: TGCAGTGAAGGGACAGCTTATGGCTACACCTTC
CDR3: CSEGTAYGYTF
V: TRBV20-1
size: once
J: TRBJ1-2
D: TRBD1

DNA: TGTGCCAGCAGTCTAAGGAGCTCTAATTCACCCCTCCACTTT
CDR3: CASSLRSSNSPLHF
V: TRBV7-2
size: few
J: TRBJ1-6
D: -

DNA: TGTGCCAGCAGTTTTGCAGGTGGGGACAATCAGCCCCAGCATTTT
CDR3: CASSFAGGDNQPQHF
V: TRBV6-5
size: -
J: TRBJ1-5
D: -

DNA: TGTGCCAGCAGCTTAGGCCTCGGCTACACCTTC
CDR3: CASSLGLGYTF
V: TRBV7-9
size: -
J: TRBJ1-2
D: -

DNA: TGTGCCACCAGCAGAGGGGAGGGTGAGCAGTTCTTC
CDR3: CATSRGEGEQFF
V: TRBV15
size: -
J: TRBJ2-1
D: TRBD2

DNA: TGTGCCAGCAGCTTAGGGGGCGGGGGCGCCGACACCGGGGAGCTGTTTTTT
CDR3: CASSLGGGGADTGELFF
V: TRBV7-6
size: -
J: TRBJ2-2
D: -

DNA: TGTGCCAGCAGCCCCGACAGGGGGCTCGGCGGGGAGCTGTTTTTT
CDR3: CASSPDRGLGGELFF
V: TRBV13
size: -
J: TRBJ2-2
D: TRBD1

DNA: TGTGCCAGCAGGGCTGACAGGGAGGGGGGCTACACCTTC
CDR3: CASRADREGGYTF
V: TRBV28
size: many
J: TRBJ1-2
D: TRBD1

DNA: TGTGCCACCAGCAGCGGACTAGGAAACACCATATATTTT
CDR3: CATSSGLGNTIYF
V: TRBV15
size: -
J: TRBJ1-3
D: -

DNA: TGTGCCAGTACCCCCCCGCCGCGGACAGGGAGGAACACTGAAGCTTTCTTT
CDR3: CASTPPPRTGRNTEAFF
V: TRBV19
size: -
J: TRBJ1-1
D: TRBD1

DNA: TGCGCCAGCAGCTTGGGACTAGCGTTTGGCACAGATACGCAGTATTTT
CDR3: CASSLGLAFGTDTQYF
V: TRBV5-1
size: -
J: TRBJ2-3
D: TRBD2

DNA: TGTGCCAGCAGTACGGCAGCTAACTATGGCTACACCTTC
CDR3: CASSTAANYGYTF
V: TRBV28
size: -
J: TRBJ1-2
D: -

DNA: TGTGCCAGCTCACCAATCAGCCTGAACACCGGGGAGCTGTTTTTT
CDR3: CASSPISLNTGELFF
V: TRBV18
size: once
J: TRBJ2-2
D: -

DNA: TGCGCCAGCAGCTTGGAAACGAACACTGAAGCTTTCTTT
CDR3: CASSLETNTEAFF
V: TRBV5-1
size: -
J: TRBJ1-1
D: -

DNA: TGTGCCAGCAGCCTTGGGGCAGGGCGAGGAGATCAGCCCCAGCATTTT
CDR3: CASSLGAGRGDQPQHF
V: TRBV7-9
size: -
J: TRBJ1-5
D: -

DNA: TGTGCCAGTAGTGTGACCGGGACAGGGCACTACGAGCAGTACTTC
CDR3: CASSVTGTGHYEQYF
V: TRBV19
size: -
J: TRBJ2-7
D: TRBD1

DNA: TGTGCCAGCAGCTTAGAGGCCGGGCGTGTCACCGGGGAGCTGTTTTTT
CDR3: CASSLEAGRVTGELFF
V: TRBV13
size: -
J: TRBJ2-2
D: -

DNA: TGTGCCAGCAGCGAATCTGGGGTTGGTGGAAACACCATATATTTT
CDR3: CASSESGVGGNTIYF
V: TRBV6-1
size: -
J: TRBJ1-3
D: -

DNA: TGTGCCAGCAGCTTGGGCGCCGGGGCCCGTTTCTATAATGAAAAACTGTTTTTT
CDR3: CASSLGAGARFYNEKLFF
V: TRBV5-6
size: -
J: TRBJ1-4
D: -

DNA: TGTGCCAGCAGCTTAGCACGGGTGGAGGACGGCTACACCTTC
CDR3: CASSLARVEDGYTF
V: TRBV7-8
size: -
J: TRBJ1-2
D: -

DNA: TGTGCCAGCAGCCCGATGGGGACAGCTCCTCCCAAGCTCCAGTACTTC
CDR3: CASSPMGTAPPKLQYF
V: TRBV9
size: -
J: TRBJ2-5
D: TRBD1

DNA: TGTGCCTGGAGCCTGGGTGGGGACTTCCGTCAGCCCCAGCATTTT
CDR3: CAWSLGGDFRQPQHF
V: TRBV30
size: -
J: TRBJ1-5
D: -

DNA: TGTGCCAGCAACAGTGGACAGGGGGGCTATGGCTACACCTTC
CDR3: CASNSGQGGYGYTF
V: TRBV7-2
size: -
J: TRBJ1-2
D: TRBD1

DNA: TGTGCCATCAGTGGCCGGGACTCGTCCTACAATGAGCAGTTCTTC
CDR3: CAISGRDSSYNEQFF
V: TRBV10-3
size: -
J: TRBJ2-1
D: -

DNA: TGTGCCAGCAGCTTACGGGAGGAGGGAAACACTGAAGCTTTCTTT
CDR3: CASSLREEGNTEAFF
V: TRBV13
size: once
J: TRBJ1-1
D: -

DNA: TGTGCCTATGGGCTAGCGGGGTTGGAAGAGACCCAGTACTTC
CDR3: CAYGLAGLEETQYF
V: TRBV7-9
size: -
J: TRBJ2-5
D: TRBD2

DNA: TGCAGCGTTGATTCAAACAGGGGGCATGGAGAGACCCAGTACTTC
CDR3: CSVDSNRGHGETQYF
V: TRBV29-1
size: -
J: TRBJ2-5
D: TRBD1

DNA: TGTGCCAGCAGCGTAGAGGGGGGATACACCGGGGAGCTGTTTTTT
CDR3: CASSVEGGYTGELFF
V: TRBV9
size: -
J: TRBJ2-2
D: -

DNA: TGTGCCAGCTCACCGGACAGGAGCTATGGCTACACCTTC
CDR3: CASSPDRSYGYTF
V: TRBV18
size: -
J: TRBJ1-2
D: TRBD1

DNA: TGTGCCAGCAGTCAAGGGGGGGCTGGGGCCAACGTCCTGACTTTC
CDR3: CASSQGGAGANVLTF
V: TRBV28
size: -
J: TRBJ2-6
D: -

DNA: TGCGCCAGCAGCTTGGAAGGGGGGCGTCGTCAGCCCCAGCATTTT
CDR3: CASSLEGGRRQPQHF
V: TRBV5-1
size: -
J: TRBJ1-5
D: -

DNA: TGTGCCAGCAGCTTAAGTCCCACCTACGAGCAGTACTTC
CDR3: CASSLSPTYEQYF
V: TRBV7-2
size: -
J: TRBJ2-7
D: -

DNA: TGTGCCAGCAGTTACTCCAGCGGGAGCGGATACAATGAGCAGTTCTTC
CDR3: CASSYSSGSGYNEQFF
V: TRBV6-5
size: -
J: TRBJ2-1
D: TRBD2

DNA: TGTGCCAGCAGCTTAGGCGGCAGGGGCAATGAGCAGTTCTTC
CDR3: CASSLGGRGNEQFF
V: TRBV7-9
size: -
J: TRBJ2-1
D: -

DNA: TGTGCCAGCAGCTTAACTCCAGGGGCGACTAACTATGGCTACACCTTC
CDR3: CASSLTPGATNYGYTF
V: TRBV7-3
size: -
J: TRBJ1-2
D: -

DNA: TGCAGCGGTCGGGTTAATGAGCAGTTCTTC
CDR3: CSGRVNEQFF
V: TRBV29-1
size: -
J: TRBJ2-1
D: -

DNA: TGTGCCAGCAGCCGGGACAGGGTGAGTGGCTACACCTTC
CDR3: CASSRDRVSGYTF
V: TRBV9
size: few
J: TRBJ1-2
D: TRBD1

DNA: TGTGCCAGCAGTTACACCAGGTCTGAGGGCTACACCTTC
CDR3: CASSYTRSEGYTF
V: TRBV6-5
size: few
J: TRBJ1-2
D: -